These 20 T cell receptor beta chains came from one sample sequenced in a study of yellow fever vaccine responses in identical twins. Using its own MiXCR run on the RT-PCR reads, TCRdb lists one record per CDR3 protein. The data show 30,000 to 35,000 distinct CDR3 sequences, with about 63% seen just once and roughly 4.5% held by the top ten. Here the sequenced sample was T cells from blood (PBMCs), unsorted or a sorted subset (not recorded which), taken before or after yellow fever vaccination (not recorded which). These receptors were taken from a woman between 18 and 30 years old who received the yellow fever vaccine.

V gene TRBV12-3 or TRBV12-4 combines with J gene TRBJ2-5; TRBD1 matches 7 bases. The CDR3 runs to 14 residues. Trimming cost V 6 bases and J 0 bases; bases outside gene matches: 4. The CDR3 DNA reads TGTGCCAGCAGCTGGGGACAGTACCAAGAGACCCAGTACTTC. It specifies CASSWGQYQETQYF.

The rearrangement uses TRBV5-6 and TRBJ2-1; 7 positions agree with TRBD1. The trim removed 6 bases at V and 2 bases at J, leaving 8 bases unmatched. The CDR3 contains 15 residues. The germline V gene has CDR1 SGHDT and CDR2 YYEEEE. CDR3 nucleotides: TGTGCCAGCAATTTCCGGGACAGTCCCTACAATGAGCAGTTCTTC. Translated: CASNFRDSPYNEQFF.

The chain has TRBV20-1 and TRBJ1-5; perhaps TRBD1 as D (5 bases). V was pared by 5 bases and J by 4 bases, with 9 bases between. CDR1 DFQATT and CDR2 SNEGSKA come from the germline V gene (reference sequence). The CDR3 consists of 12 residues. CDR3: CSAHRPNQPQHF. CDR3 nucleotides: TGCAGTGCTCACAGGCCAAATCAGCCCCAGCATTTT.

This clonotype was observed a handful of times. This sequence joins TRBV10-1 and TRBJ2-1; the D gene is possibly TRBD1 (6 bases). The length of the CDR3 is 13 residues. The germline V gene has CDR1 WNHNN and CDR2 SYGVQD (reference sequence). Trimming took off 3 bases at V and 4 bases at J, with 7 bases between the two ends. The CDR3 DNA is TGCGCCAGCAGTGAACAGGGATACAATGAGCAGTTCTTC. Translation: CASSEQGYNEQFF.

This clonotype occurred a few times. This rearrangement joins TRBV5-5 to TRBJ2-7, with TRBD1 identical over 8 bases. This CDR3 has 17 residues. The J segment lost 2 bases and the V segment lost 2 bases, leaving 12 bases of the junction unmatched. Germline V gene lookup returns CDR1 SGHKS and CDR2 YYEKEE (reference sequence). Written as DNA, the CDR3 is TGTGCCAGCAGCTTTACCCCCGGACAGGGAAGGACCTACGAGCAGTACGTC. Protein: CASSFTPGQGRTYEQYV.

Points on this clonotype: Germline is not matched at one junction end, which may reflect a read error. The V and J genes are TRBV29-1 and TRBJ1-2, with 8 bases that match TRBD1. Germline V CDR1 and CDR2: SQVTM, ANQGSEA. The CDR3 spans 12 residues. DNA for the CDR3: TGCAGCGCTGAAGGGGACAGGAGGGGCTACACCTTC. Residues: CSAEGDRRGYTF.

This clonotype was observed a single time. This chain's CDR3 is CASSLVLGGATNEQFF. CDR3 DNA sequence: TGTGCCAGCAGCTTAGTGTTAGGGGGCGCGACCAATGAGCAGTTCTTC. This chain uses TRBV11-3 with TRBJ2-1; 7 bases align to TRBD1. Germline V gene sequence: CDR1 SGHNT, CDR2 YENEEA. The CDR3 loop spans 16 amino acids. V was clipped by 1 base and J by 6 bases; unmatched bases: 9.

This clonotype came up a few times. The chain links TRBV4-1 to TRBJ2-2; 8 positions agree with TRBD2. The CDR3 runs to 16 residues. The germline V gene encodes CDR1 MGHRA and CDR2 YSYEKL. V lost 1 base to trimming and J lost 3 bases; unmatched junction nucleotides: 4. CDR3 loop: CASSQVAGPYTGELFF. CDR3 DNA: TGCGCCAGCAGCCAAGTAGCGGGGCCATACACCGGGGAGCTGTTTTTT.

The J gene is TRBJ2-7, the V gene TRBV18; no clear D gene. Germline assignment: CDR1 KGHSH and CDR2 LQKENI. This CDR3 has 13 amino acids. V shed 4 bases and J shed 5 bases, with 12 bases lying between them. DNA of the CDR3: TGTGCCAGCTCACTTACAAACTTGGACGAGCAGTACTTC. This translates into CASSLTNLDEQYF. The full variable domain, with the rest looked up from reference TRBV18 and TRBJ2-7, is NAGVMQNPRHLVRRRGQEARLRCSPMKGHSHVYWYRQLPEEGLKFMVYLQKENIIDESGMPKERFSAEFPKEGPSILRIQQVVRGDSAAYFCASSLTNLDEQYFGPGTRLTVT.

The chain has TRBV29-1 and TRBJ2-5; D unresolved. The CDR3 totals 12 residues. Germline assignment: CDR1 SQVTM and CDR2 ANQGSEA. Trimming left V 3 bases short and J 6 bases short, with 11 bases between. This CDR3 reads CSVESSQQTQYF. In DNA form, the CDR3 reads TGCAGCGTTGAGTCTTCTCAGCAGACCCAGTACTTC.

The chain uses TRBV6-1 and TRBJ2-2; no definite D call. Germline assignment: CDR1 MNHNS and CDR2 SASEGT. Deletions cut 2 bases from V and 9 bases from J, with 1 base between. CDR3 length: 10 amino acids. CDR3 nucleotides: TGTGCCAGCAGTGAACGGGAGCTGTTTTTT. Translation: CASSERELFF.

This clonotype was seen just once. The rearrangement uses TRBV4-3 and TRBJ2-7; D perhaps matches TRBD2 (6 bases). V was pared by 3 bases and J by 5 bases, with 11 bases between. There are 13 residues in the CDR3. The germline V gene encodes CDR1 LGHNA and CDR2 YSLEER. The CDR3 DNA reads TGCGCCAGCAGCCAGAGGAGGGTCGACGAGCAGTACTTC. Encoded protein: CASSQRRVDEQYF.

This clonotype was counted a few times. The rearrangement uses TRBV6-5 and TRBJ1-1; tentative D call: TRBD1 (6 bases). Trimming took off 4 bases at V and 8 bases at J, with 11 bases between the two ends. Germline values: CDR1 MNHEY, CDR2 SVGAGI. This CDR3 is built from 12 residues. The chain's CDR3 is CASSSPGQEAFF. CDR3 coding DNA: TGTGCCAGCAGTTCCCCCGGACAGGAAGCTTTCTTT.

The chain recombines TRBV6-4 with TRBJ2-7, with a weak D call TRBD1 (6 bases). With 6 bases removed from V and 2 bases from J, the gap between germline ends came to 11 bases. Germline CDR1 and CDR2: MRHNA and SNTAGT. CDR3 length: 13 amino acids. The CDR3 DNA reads TGTGCCAGCAGGGACAGCAGAACCTACGAGCAGTACTTC. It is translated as CASRDSRTYEQYF.

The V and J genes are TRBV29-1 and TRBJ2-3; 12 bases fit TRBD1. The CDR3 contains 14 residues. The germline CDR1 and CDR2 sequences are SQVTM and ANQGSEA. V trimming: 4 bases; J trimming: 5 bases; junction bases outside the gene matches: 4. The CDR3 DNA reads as TGCAGCGTTGTTGGGGACAGGGGGCGAGATACGCAGTATTTT. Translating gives CSVVGDRGRDTQYF.

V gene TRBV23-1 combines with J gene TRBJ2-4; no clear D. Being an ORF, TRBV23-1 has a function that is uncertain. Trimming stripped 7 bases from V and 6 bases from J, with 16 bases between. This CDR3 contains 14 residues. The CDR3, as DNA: TGCGCCAGCAAGAATTTGCCCTTTGTAAACATTCAGTACTTC. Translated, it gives CASKNLPFVNIQYF.

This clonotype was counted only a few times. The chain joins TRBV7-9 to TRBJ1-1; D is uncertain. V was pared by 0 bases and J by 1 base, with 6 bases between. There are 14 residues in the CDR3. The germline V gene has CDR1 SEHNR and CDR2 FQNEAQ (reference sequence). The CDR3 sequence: CASSLAGQNTEAFF. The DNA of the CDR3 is TGTGCCAGCAGCTTAGCTGGGCAGAACACTGAAGCTTTCTTT.

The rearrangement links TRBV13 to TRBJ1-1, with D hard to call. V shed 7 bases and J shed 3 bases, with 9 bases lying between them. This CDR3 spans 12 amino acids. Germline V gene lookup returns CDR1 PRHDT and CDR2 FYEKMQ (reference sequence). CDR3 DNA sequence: TGTGCCAGCATGGCGACGTACACTGAAGCTTTCTTT. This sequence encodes CASMATYTEAFF.

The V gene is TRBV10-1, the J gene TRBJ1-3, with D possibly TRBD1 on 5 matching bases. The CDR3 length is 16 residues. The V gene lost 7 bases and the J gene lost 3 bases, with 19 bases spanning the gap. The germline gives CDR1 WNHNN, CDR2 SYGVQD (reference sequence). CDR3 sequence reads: CASTPGRGIGGNTIYF. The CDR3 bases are TGCGCCAGCACTCCGGGCCGGGGGATCGGTGGAAACACCATATATTTT.

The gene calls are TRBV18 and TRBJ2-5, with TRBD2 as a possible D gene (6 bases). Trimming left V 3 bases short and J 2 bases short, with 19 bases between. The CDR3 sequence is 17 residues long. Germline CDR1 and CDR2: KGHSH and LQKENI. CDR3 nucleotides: TGTGCCAGCTCACCCTTCGCGAGTAGCAGCGGGCAAGAGACCCAGTACTTC. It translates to CASSPFASSSGQETQYF.